These T cell receptor beta chains were read from a single sample in a study of T-cell memory formation after mild COVID-19. Via MiXCR, TCRdb re-called the 5' RACE reads, giving one row per CDR3 protein. The sample records hundreds of thousands of distinct CDR3 sequences, around a sixth being singletons. Input material: PBMCs or a T cell subset sorted from them (not recorded which). The source of these receptors is an adult woman who had mild COVID-19 (a few samples of this study predate the infection). Cell type and time point are not known. Each CDR3 is given with its conserved first and last residue.

j_call v_call cdr3_aa
TRBJ1-1 TRBV19 CASSIAEDTEAFF
TRBJ1-1 TRBV15 CATSSWQNDEAFF
TRBJ1-2 TRBV12-3/TRBV12-4 CASSLRPLRTGARLHASYGYTF
TRBJ1-5 TRBV6-6 CASSYPGGSTVPHF
TRBJ1-1 TRBV15 CATSRGRWTANTEAFF
TRBJ1-6 TRBV25-1 CASSEQVDNSPLHF
TRBJ2-5 TRBV18 CASSPSRVQETQYF
TRBJ1-2 TRBV27 CASSLTPAMYGYTF
TRBJ1-5 TRBV10-3 CAISEGARAQPQHF
TRBJ1-4 TRBV20-1 CSARRPNEKLFF
TRBJ2-1 TRBV9 CASSPDEVSEQFF
TRBJ2-3 TRBV29-1 CARTTGTDTQYF
TRBJ2-1 TRBV20-1 CSANPIGGSSYNEQFF
TRBJ2-5 TRBV6-5 CASSSTGSEETQYF
TRBJ1-5 TRBV12-3/TRBV12-4 CASSPGVRQPQHF
TRBJ2-3 TRBV5-1 CASSLVGMAGTDTQYF
TRBJ2-1 TRBV29-1 CSVRGVDEQFF
TRBJ1-3 TRBV7-9 CAVTGTGNGISSGNTIYF
TRBJ2-7 TRBV9 CASSVVPKGQDYEQYF